These T cell receptor beta chains were read from a single sample in a study of blood T cell repertoires in COVID-19. The repertoire was sequenced with immunoSEQ multiplex PCR; TCRdb's copy has only in-frame clones and lacks some. The sample consists of 95,000 to 150,000 clones, roughly nine tenths of them appearing once. Sequenced input: peripheral blood. These receptors came from a man aged 50-60 years with COVID-19, enrolled during active disease. CDR3s include the opening cysteine and the closing phenylalanine or tryptophan. D genes are given only for firm matches. Rows give clone size only sometimes, using once, few, many, or a class for an expanded clone.

j_call v_call clone_size d_call cdr3_nt cdr3_aa
TRBJ1-1 TRBV19 NA NA TGTGCCTCCGGCGACAGCCTGAACACTGAAGCTTTCTTT CASGDSLNTEAFF
TRBJ1-1 TRBV30 NA NA TGTGCCTGGAGTGTACGGAAGGGGAGGATGAACACTGAAGCTTTCTTT CAWSVRKGRMNTEAFF
TRBJ1-1 TRBV5-5 NA TRBD1 TGTGCCAGCAGAACAGGGGTGGGGAACACTGAAGCTTTCTTT CASRTGVGNTEAFF
TRBJ1-2 TRBV30 NA NA TGTGCCTGGAGTGTATGGGACACTTTTAACTATGGCTACACCTTC CAWSVWDTFNYGYTF
TRBJ1-1 TRBV5-1 NA TRBD1 TGCGCCAGCAGCCTCTTACCGGGACAGGGGCCAAACACTGAAGCTTTCTTT CASSLLPGQGPNTEAFF
TRBJ2-3 TRBV5-1 NA TRBD1 TGCGCCAGCAGCTTGGTTTTGGCAGGGGGATCGGATACGCAGTATTTT CASSLVLAGGSDTQYF
TRBJ2-2 TRBV12-3/TRBV12-4 NA NA TGTGCCAGCAGTTTCCCACATGGCGGGGAGCTGTTTTTT CASSFPHGGELFF
TRBJ2-1 TRBV19 NA TRBD2 TGTGCCAGTCGGGGGGGATCTCTCAGCTCCTACAATGAGCAGTTCTTC CASRGGSLSSYNEQFF
TRBJ2-3 TRBV6-6 NA NA TGTGCCAGCACTCCGAGCGGACCACGCACAGATACGCAGTATTTT CASTPSGPRTDTQYF
TRBJ2-4 TRBV27 NA NA TGTGCCAGCAGTTTTACCAGGGGCCTAGCCAAAAACATTCAGTACTTC CASSFTRGLAKNIQYF
TRBJ1-1 TRBV9 NA NA TGTGCCAGCAGCGGCGTGAACACTGAAGCTTTCTTT CASSGVNTEAFF
TRBJ2-2 TRBV28 NA TRBD2 TGTGCCAGCAGTTTAAGCCCTAGCGGGAGAACCGGGGAGCTGTTTTTT CASSLSPSGRTGELFF
TRBJ2-1 TRBV15 once NA TGTGCCACCAGCAGGACTCCGGCCGGTGAGCAGTTCTTC CATSRTPAGEQFF
TRBJ1-2 TRBV9 once NA TGTGCCAGCTATGGGGGGGGCTATGGCTACACCTTC CASYGGGYGYTF
TRBJ2-5 TRBV6-2/TRBV6-3 NA NA TGTGCCAGCAGTTACCTCCCGGTGGTTGGCCAGTACTTC CASSYLPVVGQYF
TRBJ2-3 TRBV7-3 once NA TGTGCCAGCAGCCCACAACTAGAATCGGATACGCAGTATTTT CASSPQLESDTQYF
TRBJ2-6 TRBV3-1/TRBV3-2 NA NA TGTGCCAGCAGCCAAGATCTACGGTCTCTGTCCGTCCTGACTTTC CASSQDLRSLSVLTF
TRBJ2-5 TRBV15 NA NA TGTGCCACCAGCAGAGGAGGAGATCGCGAGACCCAGTACTTC CATSRGGDRETQYF
TRBJ1-1 TRBV7-9 few NA TGTGCCAGCAGCTTACGGCAGGGTATGACTGAAGCTTTCTTT CASSLRQGMTEAFF
TRBJ1-2 TRBV28 NA NA TGTGCCAGCAGTTTAACAGTCCCCCTTGGGGGCTACACCTTC CASSLTVPLGGYTF
TRBJ2-2 TRBV24-1 NA NA TGTGCCACCAAGCTCCCGAACACCGGGGAGCTGTTTTTT CATKLPNTGELFF
TRBJ2-1 TRBV15 NA TRBD2 TGTGCCACCAGCAGAGATGGATCAGCGGGAGGAGCTGAGCAGTTCTTC CATSRDGSAGGAEQFF
TRBJ2-3 TRBV14 NA NA TGTGCCAGCAGCCAAAGACTACAGTCTAGCACAGATACGCAGTATTTT CASSQRLQSSTDTQYF
TRBJ1-2 TRBV10-3 NA NA TGTGCCATCAGTGAGTCGACAGACTCTTCTAACTATGGCTACACCTTC CAISESTDSSNYGYTF
TRBJ2-5 TRBV27 NA TRBD1 TGTGCCAGCAGCCCAACCGGGACAGCTCAAGAGACCCAGTACTTC CASSPTGTAQETQYF
TRBJ2-1 TRBV27 NA TRBD2 TGTGCCAGCAGTTTAGCGGGAGGATACTACAATGAGCAGTTCTTC CASSLAGGYYNEQFF
TRBJ2-7 TRBV5-5 once NA TGTGCCAGCAGCTTGCAGGGAAGCTTTAACGAGCAGTACTTC CASSLQGSFNEQYF
TRBJ2-2 TRBV9 NA NA TGTGCCAGCAGCGTAGATGCCGGGACAAACACCGGGGAGCTGTTTTTT CASSVDAGTNTGELFF
TRBJ1-3 TRBV25-1 NA TRBD1 TGTGCCAGCAGTGAACAACAGGGGTCGGAAGGAAACACCATATATTTT CASSEQQGSEGNTIYF
TRBJ2-1 TRBV9 NA TRBD2 TGTGCCAGCAGCGCTAGGGAGCGGGAGCTCCACAATGAGCAGTTCTTC CASSARERELHNEQFF
TRBJ2-3 TRBV18 NA NA TGTGCCAGCTCTCGAGGATCGGTCACAGATACGCAGTATTTT CASSRGSVTDTQYF
TRBJ1-3 TRBV7-9 NA NA TGTGCCAGCAGCTTACGGGGGGTCTCTGGAAACACCATATATTTT CASSLRGVSGNTIYF
TRBJ2-1 TRBV7-9 NA NA TGTGCCAGCAGCCAAGGTCGGCGGGAACGTTTATACAATGAGCAGTTCTTC CASSQGRRERLYNEQFF
TRBJ2-4 TRBV6-1 NA NA TGTGCCAGCAGTGAACTCAGAGGAGGGTTAGACGTCCAGTACTTC CASSELRGGLDVQYF
TRBJ2-5 TRBV7-2 NA NA TGTGCCAGCACCACCCACAGGGCTCCCCAGTACTTC CASTTHRAPQYF
TRBJ1-4 TRBV7-9 NA NA TGTGCCAGCAGCCTAGACACAACTAATGAAAAACTGTTTTTT CASSLDTTNEKLFF
TRBJ2-1 TRBV28 NA TRBD2 TGTGCCAGCAGTTTTGAGACTAGCGGGAAGAGGTTTGAGCAGTTCTTC CASSFETSGKRFEQFF
TRBJ2-7 TRBV5-4 NA TRBD2 TGTGCCAGCAGCCCTGACGGGACTACCGATTCAGAGCAGTACTTC CASSPDGTTDSEQYF
TRBJ2-2 TRBV27 NA NA TGTGCCAGCAGTTTATCGACCGGGGTTGTGACCGGGGAGCTGTTTTTT CASSLSTGVVTGELFF
TRBJ1-2 TRBV5-1 NA NA TGCGCCAGCAGCACCGCAGGGGACTATGGCTACACCTTC CASSTAGDYGYTF
TRBJ2-1 TRBV2 NA NA TGTGCCAGCAGTGAGGCGGGTTTCTCCTACAATGAGCAGTTCTTC CASSEAGFSYNEQFF
TRBJ2-5 TRBV5-4 NA TRBD1 TGTGCCAGCAGCCAGGGGACAGGGGGGCAAGAGACCCAGTACTTC CASSQGTGGQETQYF
TRBJ2-5 TRBV6-5 once NA TGTGCCAGCAGTTTGCGCCCTAGGGGGTCGGGAGAGACCCAGTACTTC CASSLRPRGSGETQYF